This T cell receptor beta chain was retrieved from a study of T-cell reconstitution after alpha-beta-depleted transplantation in children. Notes on the study in general: In some patients, recipient T cells and intrathymic progenitors surviving conditioning explained high day-60 diversity. Newly made T cells mostly supplied T-cell counts and diversity one year after transplant.

TCRbeta library preparation incorporated unique molecular identifiers. From the PCR reads, TCRdb called clonotypes with MiXCR, one entry per CDR3 protein. The data show fewer than 400,000 distinct CDR3 sequences, about a quarter seen once. Germline values: CDR1 MGHRA, CDR2 YSYEKL. The CDR3 is 14 residues long. V was cut by 8 bases and J by 8 bases, with 21 bases left in between. On this clonotype itself: The antigen is not known.

The chain carries TRBV4-1 and TRBJ1-2, with a weak D call TRBD1 (5 bases). This TCR was sampled from a male patient younger than 18 who had a stem cell transplant for acute lymphoblastic leukemia, so the T cells may come from the graft donor. This specimen was PBMCs, mostly from graft donor cells, taken 180 days after TCRalphabeta/CD19-depleted stem cell transplant. The CDR3 is CASGLGLGTGGYTF. In DNA, the CDR3 is TGCGCCAGCGGTCTCGGGCTGGGGACGGGAGGCTACACCTTC.